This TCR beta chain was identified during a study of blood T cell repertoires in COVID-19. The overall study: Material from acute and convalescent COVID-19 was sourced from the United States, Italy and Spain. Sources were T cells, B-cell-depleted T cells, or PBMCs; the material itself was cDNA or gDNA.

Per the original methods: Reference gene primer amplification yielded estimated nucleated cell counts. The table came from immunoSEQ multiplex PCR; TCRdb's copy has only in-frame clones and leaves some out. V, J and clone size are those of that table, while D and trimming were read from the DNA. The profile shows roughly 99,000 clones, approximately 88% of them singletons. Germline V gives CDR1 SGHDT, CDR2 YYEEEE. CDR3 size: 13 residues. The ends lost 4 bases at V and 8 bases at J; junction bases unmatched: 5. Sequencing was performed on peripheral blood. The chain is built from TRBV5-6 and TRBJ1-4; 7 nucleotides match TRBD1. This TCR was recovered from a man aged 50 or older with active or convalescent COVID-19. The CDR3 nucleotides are TGTGCCAGCAGCGTTAGACAGGGAGAAAAACTGTTTTTT. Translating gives CASSVRQGEKLFF.